Below, 11 T cell receptor beta chains from the same sample are listed, as sequenced in a study of cytomegalovirus exposure and HLA in healthy donors. Using immunoSEQ multiplex PCR, the repertoire was profiled, and TCRdb retains in-frame clones only, with some absent. The table lists around 150,000 clones, roughly four fifths of them singletons. The sequenced material came from PBMCs. These receptors all stem from a man in his thirties or forties in good health and CMV-seropositive.

This clone was picked up one time. J is TRBJ1-2 and V is TRBV10-3; 11 nucleotides align to TRBD1. The CDR3 is 16 residues long. Trimming took 4 bases from V and 0 from J; bases not matched to a gene: 4. Per the germline V gene, CDR1 is ENHRY and CDR2 is SYGVKD. CDR3 bases: TGTGCCATCAGTGGAGGGACAGGGGGAACTAACTATGGCTACACCTTC. Translation: CAISGGTGGTNYGYTF.

This clone was found once. This chain joins TRBV7-2 and TRBJ2-1, with 9 bases fitting TRBD1. Germline CDR1 and CDR2: SGHTA and FQGNSA. CDR3 length equals 15 residues. The V gene end was trimmed by 3 bases and the J gene end by 4 bases; junction bases not matched to a gene: 4. This chain's CDR3 is CASSFLGQGYNEQFF. For the CDR3, the DNA is TGTGCCAGCAGCTTCCTAGGACAGGGGTACAATGAGCAGTTCTTC.

The genes are TRBV7-9 and TRBJ2-1, with D perhaps matching TRBD2 (6 bases). Deletions cut 3 bases from V and 4 bases from J, with 16 bases between. The CDR3 has 16 amino acids. The germline V gene encodes CDR1 SEHNR and CDR2 FQNEAQ (reference sequence). The CDR3 protein is CASSFAGTRSYNEQFF. For the CDR3, the DNA is TGTGCCAGCAGCTTCGCGGGGACGAGATCTTACAATGAGCAGTTCTTC. The full variable domain, its missing parts supplied by reference TRBV7-9 and TRBJ2-1, is DTGVSQNPRHKITKRGQNVTFRCDPISEHNRLYWYRQTLGQGPEFLTYFQNEAQLEKSRLLSDRFSAERPKGSFSTLEIQRTEQGDSAMYLCASSFAGTRSYNEQFFGPGTRLTVL.

This clone came up once. The rearrangement joins TRBV5-1 to TRBJ2-3, with D maybe TRBD1 (6 bases). Germline V gene sequence: CDR1 SGHRS, CDR2 YFSETQ. V was pared by 3 bases and J by 9 bases, with 20 bases between. The CDR3 runs 15 residues. The CDR3 DNA is TGCGCCAGCAGCTCTCAGGCCATACTACAGGGAACGCAGTATTTT. As protein: CASSSQAILQGTQYF.

The rearrangement joins TRBV2 to TRBJ2-1; D uncertain. The CDR3 runs to 11 residues. V dropped 5 bases and J dropped 8 bases, with 7 bases sitting between them. CDR1 is SNHLY and CDR2 is FYNNEI in the germline V gene. For the CDR3, the DNA is TGTGCCAGCAGTCTTTTCTATGAGCAGTTCTTC. It yields the protein CASSLFYEQFF. The full variable domain, its missing parts supplied by reference TRBV2 and TRBJ2-1, is EPEVTQTPSHQVTQMGQEVILRCVPISNHLYFYWYRQILGQKVEFLVSFYNNEISEKSEIFDDQFSVERPDGSNFTLKIRSTKLEDSAMYFCASSLFYEQFFGPGTRLTVL.

This clone was counted a few times. The chain joins TRBV30 to TRBJ1-2; TRBD1 might be the D (6 bases). The V gene lost 7 bases and the J gene lost 3 bases, with 15 bases spanning the gap. Germline CDR1 is GTSNPN and CDR2 is SVGIG (reference sequence). The CDR3 extends over 13 amino acids. CDR3 protein: CAFGLDSYYGYTF. CDR3 in DNA: TGTGCCTTCGGGCTGGACAGCTACTATGGCTACACCTTC.

Comments on this clone: One end of the junction is discordant with germline, which a read error may explain. The gene calls are TRBV11-2 and TRBJ2-1, with TRBD2 matching 8 bases. The CDR3 length is 16 residues. CDR1 is SGHAT, CDR2 FQNNGV, per germline. CDR3 in DNA: TGTGCCAGCAGCTTAAGAGCGGGAGTCTCCCACAATGAGCAGTTCTTC. Its translation is CASSLRAGVSHNEQFF.

The chain has TRBV5-1 and TRBJ1-2; D is possibly TRBD1 (6 bases). The CDR3 contains 14 residues. The V end was cut by 3 bases, the J end by 6 bases, with 15 bases between. Germline assignment: CDR1 SGHRS and CDR2 YFSETQ. The CDR3 reads CASSSTTGSDGYTF. The CDR3, as DNA: TGCGCCAGCAGCTCAACAACAGGGAGCGATGGCTACACCTTC. The full variable domain, rest sourced from reference TRBV5-1 and TRBJ1-2, is KAGVTQTPRYLIKTRGQQVTLSCSPISGHRSVSWYQQTPGQGLQFLFEYFSETQRNKGNFPGRFSGRQFSNSRSEMNVSTLELGDSALYLCASSSTTGSDGYTFGSGTRLTVV.

The V gene is TRBV9, the J gene TRBJ2-1, with 9 bases identical to TRBD1. From germline, CDR1 is SGDLS and CDR2 YYNGEE. Trimming took 5 bases from V and 5 from J; bases not matched to a gene: 8. The CDR3 length is 15 residues. The CDR3 is CASRPGTGIHNEQFF. For the CDR3, the DNA is TGTGCCAGCAGGCCCGGGACAGGGATTCACAATGAGCAGTTCTTC.

This chain uses TRBV29-1 with TRBJ1-1; 7 bases agree with TRBD1. Germline CDR1 is SQVTM and CDR2 is ANQGSEA. V lost 7 bases and J lost 1; bases outside the gene matches: 9. This CDR3 region has 14 residues. CDR3 sequence (DNA): TGCAGCGCAAGGGACAGATATTCGAACACTGAAGCTTTCTTT. Amino acid sequence: CSARDRYSNTEAFF.

The chain carries TRBV4-3 and TRBJ2-2; TRBD2 aligns across 8 bases. This CDR3 is 17 amino acids long. Trimming cost V 3 bases and J 6 bases; bases outside gene matches: 12. The germline V gene has CDR1 LGHNA and CDR2 YSLEER. CDR3 region: CASSQAILGTRAGELFF. Here the CDR3 DNA reads TGCGCCAGCAGCCAGGCCATCCTCGGGACTAGGGCCGGGGAGCTGTTTTTT.